This entry features one TCR beta chain sequence. No cognate antigen has been identified for it. No much larger clone exists at a distance of one base, and base qualities are not known. The donors were healthy, HIV-negative adults who had no recently reported acute infections or vaccinations. Every donor was a Caucasian adult residing in Nashville, Tennessee, USA. CD4+ T cells were enriched by magnetic negative selection; naive cells were then positively selected on CD45RA, and the negative fraction formed the memory subset. Blood was collected by leukapheresis, and PBMCs were isolated by Ficoll-Histopaque density gradient centrifugation and then cryopreserved in liquid nitrogen vapor phase. Purity and quantity of every magnetically sorted T cell population were checked by analytical flow cytometry. From each sorted fraction, genomic DNA was isolated and quantified by UV absorbance on a Nanodrop 2000c.

The CDR3 holds 13 amino acids from the cysteine to the phenylalanine. Of all the DNA, just the CDR3 is kept, 39 bases in frame from base 1. V is pruned by 4 bases and J by 1 base, leaving 3 bases of the junction without a gene match. According to the germline V gene, CDR1 reads SQVTM and CDR2 reads ANQGSEA. The entry originates in a study of shared clonotypes between healthy human individuals (dated by TCRdb to 2020 to 2022). Background on the whole study: The cohort comprised a couple of women and a few men aged 18 to 49 years. For each donor, CD4 naive and CD4 memory were each run on three plates, CD8 naive on two plates, and CD8 memory on one plate. To estimate repertoire size and how much clonotypes are shared between individuals, the study performed deep sequencing of blood TCR repertoires from 4 to 6 healthy adults. To increase sequencing depth and limit assay-specific biases, TCR repertoire library preparation and sequencing were carried out by different laboratories using diverse techniques. Per donor, leukapheresis produced somewhere between about 0.8 and 9 billion PBMCs. Here is what the overall study found, with its caveats: Sampling was limited to blood, and TCR repertoires in tissue likely differ from TCR repertoires in blood. Even with the large sequencing depth, rarefaction of the sorted-subset datasets indicated that sequencing was incomplete. Naive subsets generally had larger estimated clonotype richness than memory subsets did. Based on pairwise subsampling, the degree of clonotype sharing among donors was expected to be affected by sequencing depth. Clonotypes shared by all four sorted-subset donors showed higher generation probabilities than non-shared clonotypes. Across a few donors, about 5% of naive CD4, roughly 3.8% of naive CD8, approximately 2.5% of memory CD4, and under 0.45% of memory CD8 clonotypes were shared. Because the study included a small number of donors, the genetic and exposure-history diversity represented was limited.

Using the deep immunoSEQ assay, TCR CDR3 regions were amplified from genomic DNA by multiplex PCR. Genomic DNA extracted from each cell subset was distributed evenly over all wells of several immunoSEQ 96-well plates, and each plate served as one replicate. For sorted subsets, around 200 ng genomic DNA, equal to approximately 30,000 T cell genomes, was loaded into each replicate PCR. Purified libraries were measured with a Qubit 3.0 fluorometer, size-checked on a Bioanalyzer 2100, and measured again with the KAPA Library Quantification kit. Every immunoSEQ 96-well plate was sequenced on a separate single-read 150-cycle Illumina NextSeq 550 flow cell. The authors processed their data as follows. Because the immunoSEQ output held only junctional sequences and lacked quality scores, the filtering could not match the filtering applied to full-length reads. To assign V/J genes and CDR3, sequences were annotated using PyIR, a Python wrapper for IgBLAST v1.9, with IMGT germline references. Reads with weak V/J assignments (E-value above 1e-6), missing CDR3, stop codons, out-of-frame junctions, or ambiguous translated residues were removed. V3J clonotypes were defined by identical inferred V gene, J gene, and CDR3 amino acid sequence. Percentage overlap between repertoires was computed as shared unique clonotypes divided by the size of the smaller repertoire. Three approaches were used to assess repertoire richness: RTK rarefaction, the Chao1 estimator, and Recon v2.1 estimates of unobserved clonotypes. OLGA was used to compute generation probabilities for all TCRbeta clonotypes that the gDNA method yielded from a handful of donors. TCRdb limited this immuneACCESS table to in-frame rearrangements with V and J called. A share of clones is missing; checked studies link under half to unresolved V genes, and the rest is unexplained. The V and J calls and clone size are taken from that table; D and trimming were inferred from the DNA. Here the sample has about 770,000 clones; 55% to 80% occur a single time. Less than 2% of the sample belongs to the ten largest clones.

The clonotype originates from a woman aged 25 to 39 in good health. The sequenced sample was memory CD4+ T cells sorted from blood. Interpreted using the paper, the cell subset or site label stands for: CD45RA-negative fraction. This receptor chain uses TRBV29-1 and TRBJ2-5, and 7 junctional nucleotides match TRBD1. The CDR3 amino acid sequence is: CSVAGQLQETQYF. The sequence in DNA is TGCAGCGTTGCGGGACAGCTCCAAGAGACCCAGTACTTC.